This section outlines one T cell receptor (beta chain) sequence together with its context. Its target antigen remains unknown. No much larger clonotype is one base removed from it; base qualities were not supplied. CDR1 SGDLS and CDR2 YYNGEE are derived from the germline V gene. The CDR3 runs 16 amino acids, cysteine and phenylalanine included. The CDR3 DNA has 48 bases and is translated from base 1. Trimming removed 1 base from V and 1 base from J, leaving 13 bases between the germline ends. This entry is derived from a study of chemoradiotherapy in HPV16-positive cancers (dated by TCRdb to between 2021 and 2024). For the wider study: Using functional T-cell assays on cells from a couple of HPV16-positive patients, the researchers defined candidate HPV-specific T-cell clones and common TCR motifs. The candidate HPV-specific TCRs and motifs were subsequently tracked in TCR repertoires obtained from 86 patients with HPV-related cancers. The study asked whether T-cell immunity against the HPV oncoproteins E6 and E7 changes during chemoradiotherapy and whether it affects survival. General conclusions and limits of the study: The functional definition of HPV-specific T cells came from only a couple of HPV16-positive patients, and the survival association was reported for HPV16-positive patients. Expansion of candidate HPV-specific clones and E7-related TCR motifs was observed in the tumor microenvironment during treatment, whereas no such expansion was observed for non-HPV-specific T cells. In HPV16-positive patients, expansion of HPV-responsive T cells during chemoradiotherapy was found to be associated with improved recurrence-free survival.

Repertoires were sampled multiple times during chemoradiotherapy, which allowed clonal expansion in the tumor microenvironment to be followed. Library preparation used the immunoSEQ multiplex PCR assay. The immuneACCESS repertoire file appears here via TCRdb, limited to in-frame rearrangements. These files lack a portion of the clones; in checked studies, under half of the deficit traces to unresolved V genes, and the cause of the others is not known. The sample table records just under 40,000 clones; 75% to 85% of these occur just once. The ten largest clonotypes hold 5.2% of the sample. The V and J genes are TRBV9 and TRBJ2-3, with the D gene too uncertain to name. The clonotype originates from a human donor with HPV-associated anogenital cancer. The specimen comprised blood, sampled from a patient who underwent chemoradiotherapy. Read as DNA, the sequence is TGTGCCAGCAGCGTAACCTCCGGTGTGGGCACAGATACGCAGTATTTT. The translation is CASSVTSGVGTDTQYF.